The present entry profiles one T cell receptor beta chain with its context. The sample comes from a study of prognosis after radiotherapy for stage I lung cancer. The germline V and J ends were trimmed by 7 bases and 6 bases, with 11 bases remaining between them. Germline CDR1 reads SGHRS; CDR2 reads YFSETQ. The CDR3 extends over 13 amino acids. Starting from genomic DNA, TCR beta CDR3 was amplified through two-round multiplex PCR. Primers specific to each TRBV and TRBJ gene drove first-round PCR. TCRdb processed the multiplex PCR reads anew with MiXCR; each CDR3 protein has one entry. The sample has tens of thousands of distinct CDR3 sequences, about 35% seen once.

The material was PBMCs, obtained before or after stereotactic body radiation therapy (not recorded which). J is TRBJ1-6 and V is TRBV5-1; D gene ambiguous. The clonotype was recovered from a donor aged 50 or older with non-small cell lung cancer. The DNA of the CDR3 is TGCGCCAGCGTGATGGTGATTAATTCACCCCTCCACTTT. Amino acids: CASVMVINSPLHF.